One TCR beta chain is described in this entry. Sequenced by immunoSEQ multiplex PCR; TCRdb stores in-frame clones only, minus some. The data hold 200,000 to 250,000 clones, with about nine tenths observed a single time. The sample comes from a study of blood T cell repertoires in COVID-19. Study as a whole: Samples representing acute and convalescent COVID-19 were sourced from the United States, Italy and Spain.

Deletions cut 2 bases from V and 8 bases from J, with 13 bases between. This CDR3 contains 14 residues. The germline V gene has CDR1 SGHDT and CDR2 YYEEEE. The sample consisted of peripheral blood. The chain uses TRBV5-6 and TRBJ1-4; a possible D gene is TRBD1 (6 bases). The sequence came from a young man with COVID-19, enrolled during active disease. The CDR3 spells CASSFSQGWEKLFF. CDR3 in DNA: TGTGCCAGCAGCTTTTCACAGGGTTGGGAAAAACTGTTTTTT.